What follows are 28 T cell receptor beta chains derived from one specimen sequenced in a study of immune evolution from preneoplasia to lung adenocarcinoma. Profiled with immunoSEQ multiplex PCR; TCRdb holds only in-frame clones, not every one. The top ten clones hold about 6.4% of a sample with fewer than 9,000 clones, about 80% of them seen once. What was sequenced was FFPE adjacent normal lung tissue. These receptors all come from a person between 60 and 79 years old with lung adenocarcinoma.

The chain joins TRBV7-3 to TRBJ1-1, with 9 bases identical to TRBD1. This CDR3 region has 15 residues. Germline CDR1 SGHTA, CDR2 FQGTGA. V lost 0 bases to trimming and J lost 8 bases; unmatched junction nucleotides: 7. The CDR3 spells CASSLTGQGSAEAFF. CDR3 bases: TGTGCCAGCAGCTTAACCGGACAGGGGTCAGCGGAAGCTTTCTTT.

Only one count was recorded for this clone. The gene calls are TRBV4-1 and TRBJ2-1; TRBD1 aligns across 8 bases. Germline CDR1 and CDR2: MGHRA and YSYEKL. With V trimmed by 2 bases and J by 0 bases, 6 bases remained unmatched. The CDR3 length is 17 residues. The CDR3 region is CASSQFEGQGSYNEQFF. The CDR3 DNA is TGCGCCAGCAGCCAATTTGAAGGACAGGGCTCCTACAATGAGCAGTTCTTC.

The chain has TRBV29-1 and TRBJ1-2; 7 nucleotides align to TRBD1. Germline CDR1 and CDR2: SQVTM and ANQGSEA. J was trimmed by 6 bases and V by 6 bases; bases with no gene match: 7. This CDR3 is 12 amino acids long. CDR3 region: CSVGTGADGYTF. The CDR3 nucleotides are TGCAGCGTCGGAACAGGGGCGGATGGCTACACCTTC.

This chain connects TRBV27 to TRBJ2-2; D is undetermined. V was trimmed by 5 bases and J by 1 base, leaving 23 bases between them. The length of the CDR3 is 19 residues. Germline V gene sequence: CDR1 MNHEY, CDR2 SMNVEV (reference sequence). CDR3 amino acids: CASSPWALTESLNTGELFF. CDR3 nucleotide sequence: TGTGCCAGCAGTCCTTGGGCCCTTACAGAGTCACTGAACACCGGGGAGCTGTTTTTT.

The CDR3 loop is CAWSPRGREYGYTF. In DNA form, the CDR3 reads TGTGCCTGGAGTCCCCGGGGCAGGGAATATGGCTACACCTTC. This chain connects TRBV30 to TRBJ1-2, with D perhaps TRBD1 (5 bases). Germline loops: CDR1 GTSNPN, CDR2 SVGIG (reference sequence). This CDR3 comprises 14 residues. V was cut by 2 bases and J by 5 bases, with 15 bases left in between.

The chain joins TRBV29-1 to TRBJ2-7; TRBD2 aligns across 7 bases. V lost 0 bases and J lost 2; bases outside the gene matches: 7. The CDR3 spans 15 residues. CDR1 is SQVTM and CDR2 is ANQGSEA in the germline V gene. The CDR3 bases are TGCAGCGTTGAAGAAGGGGCGGGAGTGGCCTACGAGCAGTACTTC. Its protein product is CSVEEGAGVAYEQYF.

The chain has TRBV5-4 and TRBJ2-5; 11 positions match TRBD1. This CDR3 spans 16 amino acids. The junction had 5 bases not matched to a gene; V was cut back by 0 bases and J by 4 bases. The germline V gene encodes CDR1 SGHNT and CDR2 YYREEE (reference sequence). The DNA of the CDR3 is TGTGCCAGCAGCTTGGGGGGGACAGGGGGGTCAGAGACCCAGTACTTC. Protein: CASSLGGTGGSETQYF.

The chain joins TRBV10-2 to TRBJ2-2; 7 nucleotides match TRBD1. The CDR3 is made up of 15 amino acids. CDR1 is WSHSY, CDR2 SAAADI, per germline. V lost 7 bases and J lost 1; bases outside the gene matches: 6. CDR3 amino acids: CASTGDRVNTGELFF. The CDR3 DNA sequence: TGCGCCAGCACCGGGGACAGAGTGAACACCGGGGAGCTGTTTTTT.

This clone came up once. The chain employs TRBV7-9 and TRBJ1-1, with D perhaps TRBD1 (5 bases). Germline lookup yields CDR1 SEHNR and CDR2 FQNEAQ (reference sequence). This CDR3 comprises 16 residues. Trimming shortened V by 1 base and J by 5 bases, and 17 bases separated the two germline ends. CDR3 amino acids: CASSLEGLILGTEAFF. The CDR3 DNA sequence: TGTGCCAGCAGCTTAGAGGGACTAATCTTGGGGACTGAAGCTTTCTTT.

The V call is TRBV28, the J call TRBJ1-4; 8 bases map to TRBD1. In germline, CDR1 is MDHEN, CDR2 SYDVKM. J was trimmed by 7 bases and V by 5 bases; bases with no gene match: 6. The CDR3 contains 14 residues. CDR3 in amino acids: CASSPGQAGEKLFF. In DNA, the CDR3 is TGTGCCAGCAGTCCGGGACAGGCGGGTGAAAAACTGTTTTTT.

CDR3 nucleotide sequence: TGTGCCAGCCGGACAGCCTCCTACGAGCAGTACTTC. Translating gives CASRTASYEQYF. The chain links TRBV2 to TRBJ2-7; perhaps TRBD1 as D (6 bases). Germline assignment: CDR1 SNHLY and CDR2 FYNNEI. V lost 8 bases and J 0 bases, leaving 8 bases between the germline ends. The CDR3 is 12 amino acids.

This rearrangement joins TRBV12-2 to TRBJ1-4. TRBV12-2 is classified as a pseudogene. This CDR3 comprises 16 residues. CDR3 sequence: CASRLLTGRAGEKLFF. The DNA for the CDR3 is TGTGCAAGTCGCTTATTGACGGGACGAGCAGGTGAAAAACTGTTTTTT.

The chain has TRBV29-1 and TRBJ1-3; D might be TRBD1 (5 bases). This CDR3 contains 13 residues. Trimming shortened V by 8 bases and J by 2 bases, and 13 bases separated the two germline ends. From germline, CDR1 is SQVTM and CDR2 ANQGSEA. DNA of the CDR3: TGCAGCTCAGTTGGGGGGGCTGGAAACACCATATATTTT. Protein sequence: CSSVGGAGNTIYF.

The chain links TRBV28 to TRBJ1-2; 8 positions match TRBD1. With 7 bases clipped from V and 6 bases from J, the junction kept 4 bases outside the gene matches. The CDR3 is made up of 12 amino acids. Germline CDR1 and CDR2: MDHEN and SYDVKM. This CDR3 is CASNQGADGYTF. The CDR3, as DNA: TGTGCCAGCAATCAGGGGGCAGATGGCTACACCTTC.

The chain carries TRBV4-1 and TRBJ2-1; D may be TRBD1 (6 bases). This CDR3 contains 16 residues. Trimming removed 3 bases from V and 4 bases from J, with 16 bases in between. CDR1 is MGHRA, CDR2 YSYEKL, per germline. Here the CDR3 reads CASSQSRDNQYNEQFF. As DNA, the CDR3 is TGCGCCAGCAGCCAGTCCCGGGACAACCAATACAATGAGCAGTTCTTC.

The chain is built from TRBV5-6 and TRBJ2-7; 7 bases map to TRBD1. There are 12 residues in the CDR3. Germline-derived CDR1 and CDR2 are SGHDT and YYEEEE. The V gene end was trimmed by 4 bases and the J gene end by 6 bases; junction bases not matched to a gene: 4. CDR3 DNA sequence: TGTGCCAGCAGCCGACAGGGCGGCGAGCAGTACGTC. Translated, it gives CASSRQGGEQYV.

This clone has a handful of counts. This chain joins TRBV4-3 and TRBJ2-1; D not resolved. Germline loops: CDR1 LGHNA, CDR2 YSLEER. With 0 bases removed from V and 5 bases from J, the gap between germline ends came to 11 bases. This CDR3 is 15 amino acids long. The CDR3 loop reads CASSQDSAANNEQFF. In nucleotides, the CDR3 is TGCGCCAGCAGCCAAGACTCGGCGGCCAACAATGAGCAGTTCTTC.

The chain combines TRBV30 with TRBJ2-6; TRBD2 matches at 16 bases. Germline trimming cut 5 bases from V and 2 bases from J; bases unmatched to any gene: 6. CDR1 is GTSNPN and CDR2 is SVGIG in the germline V gene (reference sequence). The CDR3 spans 18 residues. This CDR3 reads CAWDPGLAGGPGANVLTF. CDR3 nucleotide sequence: TGTGCCTGGGACCCGGGACTAGCGGGAGGGCCTGGGGCCAACGTCCTGACTTTC.

The chain couples TRBV7-6 to TRBJ2-6; 7 bases agree with TRBD2. Looked up from germline, CDR1 is SGHVS and CDR2 is FNYEAQ. V gave up 3 bases and J gave up 10 bases; unmatched junction bases: 3. The CDR3 is 13 amino acids. CDR3 sequence reads: CASSLGEGNVLTF. The CDR3 coding sequence is TGTGCCAGCAGCTTGGGGGAGGGAAACGTCCTGACTTTC. The whole variable domain, filled in from reference TRBV7-6 and TRBJ2-6, reads GAGVSQSPRYKVTKRGQDVALRCDPISGHVSLYWYRQALGQGPEFLTYFNYEAQQDKSGLPNDRFSAERPEGSISTLTIQRTEQRDSAMYRCASSLGEGNVLTFGAGSRLTVL.

The chain combines TRBV10-3 with TRBJ1-1; weak D call: TRBD1 (6 bases). CDR3 size: 15 residues. CDR1 is ENHRY, CDR2 SYGVKD, per germline. V lost 4 bases and J 0 bases, leaving 12 bases between the germline ends. The CDR3 here is CAISGGQALNTEAFF. The CDR3 DNA sequence: TGTGCCATCAGTGGGGGACAAGCCTTGAACACTGAAGCTTTCTTT.

The chain carries TRBV21-1 and TRBJ2-7; the D call in the table, TRBD2, was not verified against the DNA. TRBV21-1 is a documented pseudogene. This CDR3 has 13 amino acids. The CDR3 coding sequence is TGTGCCAGCACCAGGAGGGACCCCATCCCGAGGTACGTC. Its protein product is CASTRRDPIPRYV.

This chain links TRBV19 with TRBJ1-1; the D is unclear. Trimming took 4 bases from V and 7 from J, leaving 13 bases between them. This CDR3 spans 13 amino acids. Looked up from germline, CDR1 is LNHDA and CDR2 is SQIVND (reference sequence). CDR3 residues: CASSTSRSGEAFF. Here the CDR3 DNA reads TGTGCCAGTAGTACCTCCCGGAGTGGTGAAGCTTTCTTT.

V usage is TRBV28 and J usage is TRBJ1-4; 10 bases line up with TRBD1. Germline values: CDR1 MDHEN, CDR2 SYDVKM. The CDR3 consists of 18 residues. The J segment lost 8 bases and the V segment lost 2 bases, leaving 14 bases of the junction unmatched. The CDR3 nucleotides read TGTGCCAGCAGTTTACTCACCTACCGGACAGGGGGAACCGAAAAACTGTTTTTT. This sequence encodes CASSLLTYRTGGTEKLFF.

The CDR3: CASSPQGQASYGYTF. Here the CDR3 DNA reads TGTGCCAGCAGCCCCCAGGGCCAGGCGTCTTATGGCTACACCTTC. The chain links TRBV7-2 to TRBJ1-2; perhaps TRBD1 as D (5 bases). Germline CDR1 is SGHTA and CDR2 is FQGNSA. CDR3 length: 15 residues. The V gene lost 5 bases and the J gene lost 5 bases, with 18 bases spanning the gap.

The chain combines TRBV30 with TRBJ2-2; TRBD1 matches 9 bases. CDR1 and CDR2 (germline): GTSNPN, SVGIG (reference sequence). Trimming cost V 7 bases and J 3 bases; bases outside gene matches: 12. CDR3 size: 16 residues. CDR3 protein: CASISIDRGYTGELFF. As DNA, the CDR3 is TGTGCCTCCATCTCCATCGACAGGGGGTACACCGGGGAGCTGTTTTTT.

This rearrangement joins TRBV28 to TRBJ1-4; D ambiguous. The V and J ends lost 7 bases and 1 base respectively, with 16 bases between them. The CDR3 sequence is 16 residues long. From germline, CDR1 is MDHEN and CDR2 SYDVKM. CDR3 in DNA: TGTGCCAGCAAAATTTCCGGGGTTGGAACTAATGAAAAACTGTTTTTT. Translation: CASKISGVGTNEKLFF. Variable domain in full (rest from reference TRBV28 and TRBJ1-4): DVKVTQSSRYLVKRTGEKVFLECVQDMDHENMFWYRQDPGLGLRLIYFSYDVKMKEKGDIPEGYSVSREKKERFSLILESASTNQTSMYLCASKISGVGTNEKLFFGSGTQLSVL.

The gene calls are TRBV18 and TRBJ2-3; 9 bases align to TRBD2. This CDR3 is built from 16 residues. J lost 2 bases, V lost 3 bases, and 6 bases had no gene match. Germline V gene data show CDR1 as KGHSH and CDR2 as LQKENI. In DNA form, the CDR3 reads TGTGCCAGCTCACCGGTGGCTAGCGGGGCCACAGATACGCAGTATTTT. It is translated as CASSPVASGATDTQYF. The variable domain in full, completed from reference TRBV18 and TRBJ2-3, reads NAGVMQNPRHLVRRRGQEARLRCSPMKGHSHVYWYRQLPEEGLKFMVYLQKENIIDESGMPKERFSAEFPKEGPSILRIQQVVRGDSAAYFCASSPVASGATDTQYFGPGTRLTVL.

This clone has a single count. The chain is built from TRBV2 and TRBJ1-1; D ambiguous. Germline V gives CDR1 SNHLY, CDR2 FYNNEI. The CDR3 covers 13 residues. V lost 7 bases to trimming and J lost 6 bases, with 15 bases between them. For the CDR3, the DNA is TGTGCCAGCAAGGGCAGGAGCGTTTCTGAAGCTTTCTTT. Protein product: CASKGRSVSEAFF.